These 27 T cell receptor beta chains were all obtained from the same sample, sequenced in a study of Ad26.COV2.S vaccination and SARS-CoV-2 variants (dated by TCRdb to the early 2020s). The library was produced with the immunoSEQ multiplex PCR assay. TCRdb obtained this table from immuneACCESS and retained in-frame rearrangements with V and J assigned. These tables miss some clones; where compared with another copy, unresolved V genes account for less than half of the shortfall, and the remainder is unexplained. This sample has hundreds of thousands of clones in its table, and more than 75% of those were observed once. The top ten clonotypes cover approximately 3.6% of the sample. The meaning of the sample's treatment or condition label: around 19 received Ad26.COV2.S at low or high dose, single or two shots; about 5 received placebo; per-sample allocation not given. Repertoires of vaccine and placebo recipients were sequenced from samples taken on day 63 after the first injection.

The material was peripheral blood, obtained in a trial of Ad26.COV2.S vaccine versus placebo. The receptor set was obtained from a person between 18 and 65 years old who received the Ad26.COV2.S COVID-19 vaccine or a placebo.

V usage is TRBV18 and J usage is TRBJ2-7, with D hard to call. V dropped 1 base and J dropped 6 bases, with 13 bases sitting between them. The CDR3 runs to 14 residues. Germline CDR1 reads KGHSH; CDR2 reads LQKENI. The CDR3 is CASSPRDGWGEQYF. CDR3 bases: TGTGCCAGCTCACCACGAGATGGCTGGGGCGAGCAGTACTTC.

This chain uses TRBV27 with TRBJ1-2, with 10 bases that match TRBD1. This CDR3 contains 15 residues. The trim removed 5 bases at V and 1 base at J, leaving 4 bases unmatched. The V gene's germline CDR1 is MNHEY and CDR2 SMNVEV (reference sequence). Here the CDR3 reads CASSHGTGVNYGYTF. The CDR3, as DNA: TGTGCCAGCAGTCACGGGACAGGGGTTAACTATGGCTACACCTTC.

This rearrangement joins TRBV13 to TRBJ1-1; TRBD1 agrees at 7 bases. CDR1 is PRHDT, CDR2 FYEKMQ, per germline (reference sequence). Germline trimming cut 3 bases from V and 3 bases from J; bases unmatched to any gene: 1. This CDR3 is built from 13 residues. The CDR3 DNA is TGTGCCAGCAGCTTTACAGGGGACACTGAAGCTTTCTTT. Translated: CASSFTGDTEAFF.

The chain links TRBV29-1 to TRBJ1-1; 7 nucleotides align to TRBD1. Germline CDR1 SQVTM, CDR2 ANQGSEA. The CDR3 has 13 residues. Trimming at V came to 7 bases and at J to 0 bases, leaving 5 bases not matched to a gene. The CDR3 loop is CSGQGGLNTEAFF. CDR3 DNA: TGCAGCGGCCAGGGGGGGTTGAACACTGAAGCTTTCTTT.

This chain uses TRBV27 with TRBJ1-2, with D uncertain. Trimming removed 6 bases from V and 4 bases from J, with 12 bases in between. The CDR3 is made up of 13 amino acids. Germline values: CDR1 MNHEY, CDR2 SMNVEV (reference sequence). CDR3 DNA: TGTGCCAGCAGCCCTAGCCCCCTCTATGGCTACACCTTC. It specifies CASSPSPLYGYTF.

Comments on this clone: At one end, the junction sequence differs from germline, possibly due to a read error. The rearrangement uses TRBV6-5 and TRBJ2-7; D ambiguous. Germline values: CDR1 MNHEY, CDR2 SVGAGI. The CDR3 covers 11 residues. The CDR3 DNA follows: TGTGCCAGCAGTCCCGGAACCGAGGAGTACTTC. It specifies CASSPGTEEYF.

The chain links TRBV21-1 to TRBJ1-2; the listed D gene, TRBD1, was not tested against the DNA. TRBV21-1 is labeled a pseudogene. CDR3 length equals 14 residues. CDR3 nucleotide sequence: TGTGCCAGCAGCAAACGAGGACACCACTATGGCTACACCTTC. This codes for CASSKRGHHYGYTF.

The V and J genes are TRBV7-8 and TRBJ1-1, with no clear D. The CDR3 covers 14 residues. Germline CDR1 is SGHVS and CDR2 is FQNEAQ. V was clipped by 1 base and J by 1 base, with 7 bases between them. The CDR3 sequence: CASSLGHANTEAFF. CDR3 DNA sequence: TGTGCCAGCAGCTTAGGACACGCGAACACTGAAGCTTTCTTT.

The genes are TRBV2 and TRBJ2-5; possibly TRBD1 or TRBD2 for D (5 bases each). This CDR3 comprises 14 residues. Germline values: CDR1 SNHLY, CDR2 FYNNEI. V was cut by 6 bases and J by 4 bases, with 15 bases left in between. The CDR3 spells CASRGTVYRETQYF. The CDR3 DNA is TGTGCCAGCAGGGGGACCGTATATCGAGAGACCCAGTACTTC. The entire variable domain, with the rest obtained from reference TRBV2 and TRBJ2-5, is as follows: EPEVTQTPSHQVTQMGQEVILRCVPISNHLYFYWYRQILGQKVEFLVSFYNNEISEKSEIFDDQFSVERPDGSNFTLKIRSTKLEDSAMYFCASRGTVYRETQYFGPGTRLLVL.

The rearrangement joins TRBV7-2 to TRBJ2-7; no firm D call. Trimming left V 0 bases short and J 7 bases short, with 10 bases between. The CDR3 runs to 13 residues. CDR1 and CDR2 (germline): SGHTA, FQGNSA. CDR3 in amino acids: CASSLAQSREQYF. In DNA form, the CDR3 reads TGTGCCAGCAGCTTAGCCCAAAGTAGGGAGCAGTACTTC.

The chain has TRBV6-5 and TRBJ2-1; 8 nucleotides agree with TRBD2. CDR1 and CDR2 from the germline V gene are MNHEY and SVGAGI. Trimming cost V 5 bases and J 6 bases; bases outside gene matches: 9. This CDR3 has 15 amino acids. CDR3 bases: TGTGCCAGCAGTACCGGGACTAGGCTTTCCAATGAGCAGTTCTTC. Translated, it gives CASSTGTRLSNEQFF.

V and J are TRBV19 and TRBJ2-5, with unresolved D. CDR3 length: 15 amino acids. Per germline, CDR1 LNHDA and CDR2 SQIVND (reference sequence). Deletions cut 1 base from V and 4 bases from J, with 13 bases between. The CDR3 here is CASSIGRKGGETQYF. CDR3 coding DNA: TGTGCCAGTAGTATAGGCCGCAAGGGCGGAGAGACCCAGTACTTC. Variable domain in full (rest from reference TRBV19 and TRBJ2-5): DGGITQSPKYLFRKEGQNVTLSCEQNLNHDAMYWYRQDPGQGLRLIYYSQIVNDFQKGDIAEGYSVSREKKESFPLTVTSAQKNPTAFYLCASSIGRKGGETQYFGPGTRLLVL.

CDR3 amino acids: CASRRGLKQDTQYF. The CDR3 DNA reads as TGTGCCAGCAGGAGAGGGCTGAAGCAAGATACGCAGTATTTT. This chain uses TRBV6-5 with TRBJ2-3; maybe TRBD2 (5 bases). With 6 bases removed from V and 5 bases from J, the gap between germline ends came to 15 bases. In germline, CDR1 is MNHEY, CDR2 SVGAGI. CDR3 size: 14 residues.

V usage is TRBV19 and J usage is TRBJ1-2; the match to TRBD1 covers 9 bases. V was pared by 6 bases and J by 7 bases, with 12 bases of the junction left unmatched. CDR3 length: 15 amino acids. The V gene's germline CDR1 is LNHDA and CDR2 SQIVND (reference sequence). CDR3 region: CASSQPGQGFSGYTF. As DNA, the CDR3 is TGTGCCAGTAGCCAACCGGGACAGGGTTTCTCTGGCTACACCTTC.

This chain joins TRBV27 and TRBJ1-2; no firm D call. Germline lookup yields CDR1 MNHEY and CDR2 SMNVEV (reference sequence). The ends were cut back, 0 bases at V and 1 base at J, with 18 bases in the middle. This CDR3 is 18 amino acids long. The CDR3 DNA is TGTGCCAGCAGTTTATCCCCACCCGGGCACCCAGTTAACTATGGCTACACCTTC. Residues: CASSLSPPGHPVNYGYTF.

J is TRBJ2-5 and V is TRBV5-8; 10 bases are shared with TRBD2. Trimming removed 1 base from V and 2 bases from J; junction bases left unmatched: 5. The CDR3 runs 16 residues. Germline V gene data show CDR1 as SGHTS and CDR2 as YDEGEE. In DNA form, the CDR3 reads TGTGCCAGCAGCTTGCCTAGCGGGGGAGGACAAGAGACCCAGTACTTC. This gives the protein CASSLPSGGGQETQYF.

This chain uses TRBV2 with TRBJ1-5, with 11 bases matching TRBD1. The junction had 2 bases not matched to a gene; V was cut back by 6 bases and J by 1 base. CDR3 length: 15 residues. Germline assignment: CDR1 SNHLY and CDR2 FYNNEI. The CDR3 sequence is CASRGQGGSNQPQHF. The CDR3 bases are TGTGCCAGCAGGGGACAGGGGGGGAGCAATCAGCCCCAGCATTTT.

The chain has TRBV4-1 and TRBJ1-5; tentative D call: TRBD1 (6 bases). Germline V CDR1 and CDR2: MGHRA, YSYEKL. This CDR3 has 14 residues. V gave up 4 bases and J gave up 3 bases, with 10 bases separating them. CDR3 region: CASSPTGNNQPQHF. For the CDR3, the DNA is TGCGCCAGCAGCCCCACAGGGAACAATCAGCCCCAGCATTTT.

V and J are TRBV5-1 and TRBJ2-3; 11 nucleotides align to TRBD2. The germline gives CDR1 SGHRS, CDR2 YFSETQ. The CDR3 is 14 residues long. V lost 5 bases and J lost 6; bases outside the gene matches: 5. CDR3 DNA: TGCGCCAGCAGGGCGACTAGCGGGGAGGATACGCAGTATTTT. Its protein product is CASRATSGEDTQYF.

This sequence joins TRBV4-3 and TRBJ2-7; D perhaps matches TRBD1 (5 bases). The V gene lost 0 bases and the J gene lost 3 bases, with 12 bases spanning the gap. Per the germline V gene, CDR1 is LGHNA and CDR2 is YSLEER. The CDR3 runs 15 residues. The CDR3 sequence is CASSQDNRPDYEQYF. CDR3 coding DNA: TGCGCCAGCAGCCAAGACAACAGGCCGGACTACGAGCAGTACTTC.

The chain is built from TRBV3-1 (or the pseudogene TRBV3-2) and TRBJ2-7; possibly TRBD2 for D (5 bases). The length of the CDR3 is 15 residues. V lost 6 bases and J 5 bases, leaving 20 bases between the germline ends. Germline values: CDR1 LGHDT, CDR2 YNNKEL (reference sequence). CDR3 nucleotide sequence: TGTGCCAGCAGTCTTACCTCTAGGTGGGGAGACGAGCAGTACTTC. Translated, it gives CASSLTSRWGDEQYF.

V usage is TRBV3-1 (or the pseudogene TRBV3-2) and J usage is TRBJ1-1; 10 bases fit TRBD1. The CDR3 is 12 residues long. CDR1 is LGHDT, CDR2 YNNKEL, per germline (reference sequence). V shed 4 bases and J 9 bases; nucleotides not matched to a gene: 2. The CDR3 DNA follows: TGTGCCAGCAGCCTGGACAGGGGGAAAGCTTTCTTT. It translates to CASSLDRGKAFF.

This chain links TRBV7-9 with TRBJ2-7; no reliable D call. The germline V gene encodes CDR1 SEHNR and CDR2 FQNEAQ (reference sequence). Deletions cut 0 bases from V and 3 bases from J, with 9 bases between. This CDR3 is built from 14 residues. CDR3 in amino acids: CASSLAVNFYEQYF. As DNA, the CDR3 is TGTGCCAGCAGCTTAGCCGTCAACTTCTACGAGCAGTACTTC.

The chain employs TRBV19 and TRBJ1-5; no definite D call. The CDR3 loop spans 15 amino acids. Germline loops: CDR1 LNHDA, CDR2 SQIVND (reference sequence). The V and J ends lost 5 bases and 3 bases respectively, with 14 bases between them. This chain's CDR3 is CASSWPGDSNQPQHF. The CDR3 DNA is TGTGCCAGTAGTTGGCCAGGCGACTCCAATCAGCCCCAGCATTTT.

The chain uses TRBV6-5 and TRBJ1-1; no reliable D call. The CDR3 spans 15 residues. From germline, CDR1 is MNHEY and CDR2 SVGAGI. V shed 2 bases and J shed 1 base, with 11 bases lying between them. CDR3 DNA: TGTGCCAGCAGTTACCGACCCTACGGGAACACTGAAGCTTTCTTT. This translates into CASSYRPYGNTEAFF.

The rearrangement joins TRBV7-2 to TRBJ1-1, with D uncertain. From germline, CDR1 is SGHTA and CDR2 FQGNSA. The V gene lost 5 bases and the J gene lost 1 base, with 17 bases spanning the gap. The CDR3 contains 16 residues. The CDR3 DNA sequence: TGTGCCAGCAGCCGCCCCTCAGATTGGGGGAACACTGAAGCTTTCTTT. Protein: CASSRPSDWGNTEAFF.

The CDR3 loop reads CASTTRTKRPEKLFF. In nucleotides, the CDR3 is TGTGCCAGCACCACCCGGACTAAACGGCCTGAAAAACTGTTTTTT. The V gene is TRBV13, the J gene TRBJ1-4; D is undetermined. CDR3 length: 15 residues. The V and J ends lost 7 bases and 7 bases respectively, with 19 bases between them. Germline V lookup: CDR1 PRHDT, CDR2 FYEKMQ (reference sequence).